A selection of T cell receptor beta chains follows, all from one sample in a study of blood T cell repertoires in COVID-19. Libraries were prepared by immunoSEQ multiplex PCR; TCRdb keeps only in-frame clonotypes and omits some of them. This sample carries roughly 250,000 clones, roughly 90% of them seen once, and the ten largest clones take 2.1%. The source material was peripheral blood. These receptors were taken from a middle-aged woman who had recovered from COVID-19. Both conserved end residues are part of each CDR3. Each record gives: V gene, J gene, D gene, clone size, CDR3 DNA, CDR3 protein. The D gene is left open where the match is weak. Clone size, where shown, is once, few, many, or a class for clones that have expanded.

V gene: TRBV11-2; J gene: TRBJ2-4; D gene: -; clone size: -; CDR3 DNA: TGTGCCAGCAGCTCAGCCCGGGTAGGACTATCCGAAAACATTCAGTACTTC; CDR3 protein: CASSSARVGLSENIQYF
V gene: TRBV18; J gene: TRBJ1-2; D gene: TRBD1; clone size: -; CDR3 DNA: TGTGCCAGCTCATTCGACAGGGCAGATGGCTACACCTTC; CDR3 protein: CASSFDRADGYTF
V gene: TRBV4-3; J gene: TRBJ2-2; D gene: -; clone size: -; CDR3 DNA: TGCGCCAGCAGCCCACTCCAGGACACCGGGGAGCTGTTTTTT; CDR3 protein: CASSPLQDTGELFF
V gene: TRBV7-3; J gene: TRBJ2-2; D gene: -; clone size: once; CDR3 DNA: TGTGCCAGCAGCTTATATTCCTACGGCCCGGGGGCCGGGGAGCTGTTTTTT; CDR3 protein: CASSLYSYGPGAGELFF
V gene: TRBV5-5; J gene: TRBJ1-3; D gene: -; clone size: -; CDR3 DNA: TGTGCCAGCAGACTCTACTCTGGAAACACCATATATTTT; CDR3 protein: CASRLYSGNTIYF
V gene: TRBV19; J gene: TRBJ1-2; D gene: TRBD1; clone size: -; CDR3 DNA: TGTGCCAGTAGTACGGGACAGTCCTATGGCTACACCTTC; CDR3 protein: CASSTGQSYGYTF
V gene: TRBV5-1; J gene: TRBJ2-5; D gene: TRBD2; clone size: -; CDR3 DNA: TGCGCCAGCAGCCCCCGGCGGGGGTCGGCAGAGACCCAGTACTTC; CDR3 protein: CASSPRRGSAETQYF
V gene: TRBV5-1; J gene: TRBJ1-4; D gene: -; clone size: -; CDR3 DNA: TGCGCCAGCAGCTCGGGGACATCCGCACAGACTAATGAAAAACTGTTTTTT; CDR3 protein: CASSSGTSAQTNEKLFF
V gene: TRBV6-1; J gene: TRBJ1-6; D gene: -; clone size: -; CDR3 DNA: TGTGCCAGCAGTGAAGACTGGGAGTCACCCCTCCACTTT; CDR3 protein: CASSEDWESPLHF
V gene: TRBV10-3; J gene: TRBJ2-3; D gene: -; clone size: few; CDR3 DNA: TGTGCCATCAGTGAGAAAGGACGGGGGACAGATACGCAGTATTTT; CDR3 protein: CAISEKGRGTDTQYF
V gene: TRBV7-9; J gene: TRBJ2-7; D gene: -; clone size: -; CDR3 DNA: TGTGCCAGCAGCTTCGACAGCTCCTACGAGCAGTACTTC; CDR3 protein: CASSFDSSYEQYF
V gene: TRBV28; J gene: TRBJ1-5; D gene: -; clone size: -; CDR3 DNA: TGTGCCAGCAGTTCCACAGGCCCCTGGGGCCCCCAGCATTTT; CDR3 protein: CASSSTGPWGPQHF
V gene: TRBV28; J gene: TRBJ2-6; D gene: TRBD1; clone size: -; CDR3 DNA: TGTGCCAGCAGTTTATGGGCCGGGGGACAGGGCACTGGGGCCAACGTCCTGACTTTC; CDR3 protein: CASSLWAGGQGTGANVLTF
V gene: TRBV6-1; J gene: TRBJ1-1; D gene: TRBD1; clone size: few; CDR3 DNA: TGTGCCAGCAGCGAAATACGTGGGACAGGGAACACTGAAGCTTTCTTT; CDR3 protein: CASSEIRGTGNTEAFF
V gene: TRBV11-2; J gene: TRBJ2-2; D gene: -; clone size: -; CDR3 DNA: TGTGCCAGCAGCTTACTGGACTTGAACACCGGGGAGCTGTTTTTT; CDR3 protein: CASSLLDLNTGELFF
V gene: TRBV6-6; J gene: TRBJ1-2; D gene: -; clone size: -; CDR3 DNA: TGTGCCAGCAGTTACTCACAGCCCCCCCGGCCGAAGGGCTACACCTTC; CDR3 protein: CASSYSQPPRPKGYTF
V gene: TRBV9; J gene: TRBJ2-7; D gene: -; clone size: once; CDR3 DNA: TGTGCCAGCAGCAAGACAGATTTCTACGAGCAGTACTTC; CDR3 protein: CASSKTDFYEQYF
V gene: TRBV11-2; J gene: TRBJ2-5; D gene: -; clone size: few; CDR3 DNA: TGTGCCAGCAGCTTAGATGGCTCAGAAGAAGAGACCCAGTACTTC; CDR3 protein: CASSLDGSEEETQYF
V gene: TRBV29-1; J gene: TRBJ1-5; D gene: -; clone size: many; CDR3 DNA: TGCAGCGCGCGGCAGGGCCTAAATCAGCCCCAGCATTTT; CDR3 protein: CSARQGLNQPQHF
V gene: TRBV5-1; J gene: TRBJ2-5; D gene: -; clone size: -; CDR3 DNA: TGCGCCAGCAGTTTAGGACTCCTCCAAGAGACCCAGTACTTC; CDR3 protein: CASSLGLLQETQYF
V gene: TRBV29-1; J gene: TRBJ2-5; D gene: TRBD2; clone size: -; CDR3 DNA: TGCAGCGTTGAAGGCAGTGGTAGCGGGGGGCCCCAAGAGACCCAGTACTTC; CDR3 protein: CSVEGSGSGGPQETQYF
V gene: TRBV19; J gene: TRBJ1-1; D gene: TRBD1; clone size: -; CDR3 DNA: TGTGCCAGTAGCAGGGGGACAGGGGGAAACACTGAAGCTTTCTTT; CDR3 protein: CASSRGTGGNTEAFF
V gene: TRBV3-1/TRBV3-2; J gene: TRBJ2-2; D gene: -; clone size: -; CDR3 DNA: TGTGCCAGCAGCCAAACCCGACAGACTTTCAACACCGGGGAGCTGTTTTTT; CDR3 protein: CASSQTRQTFNTGELFF
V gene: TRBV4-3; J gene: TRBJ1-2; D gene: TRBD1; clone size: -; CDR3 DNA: TGCGCCAGCAGCCCGACAGGGTTGGGCTATGGCTACACCTTC; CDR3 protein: CASSPTGLGYGYTF
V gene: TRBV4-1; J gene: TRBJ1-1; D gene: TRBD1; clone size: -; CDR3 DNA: TGCGCCAGCAGCCAAATCGGGACAGGGAATGAAGCTTTCTTT; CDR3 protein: CASSQIGTGNEAFF
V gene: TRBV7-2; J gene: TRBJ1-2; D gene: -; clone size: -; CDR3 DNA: TGTGCCAGCAGCTCATTACAGGGCCTACCCTATGGCTACACCTTC; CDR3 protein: CASSSLQGLPYGYTF
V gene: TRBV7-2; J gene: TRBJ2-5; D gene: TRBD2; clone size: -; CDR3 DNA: TGTGCCAGCAGCACTCCCTTCGGCAGCGGGAGGGAGAGGGAGACCCAGTACTTC; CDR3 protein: CASSTPFGSGRERETQYF